This T cell receptor beta chain emerged from a study of blood T cell repertoires in COVID-19. Background on the study: Samples taken during acute and convalescent COVID-19 were collected in the United States, Italy and Spain. PBMCs, B-cell-depleted T cells, or T cells were the source of the cDNA or gDNA that made up the material.

This clone is a singleton in its sample. Profiled with immunoSEQ multiplex PCR; TCRdb holds only in-frame clones, not every one. The profile shows some 310,000 clones, around 86% of them singletons. V lost 1 base and J lost 2, with 15 bases in between. The germline gives CDR1 SGDLS, CDR2 YYNGEE. The CDR3 covers 16 residues. The J gene is TRBJ1-1, the V gene TRBV9; D is possibly TRBD1 (6 bases). The specimen sequenced was peripheral blood. This TCR was recovered from a man aged 50 or older with active or convalescent COVID-19. CDR3 bases: TGTGCCAGCAGCGTATCTGCGGGGGCAACCAACACTGAAGCTTTCTTT. The encoded protein is CASSVSAGATNTEAFF. The full variable domain, its missing parts supplied by reference TRBV9 and TRBJ1-1, is DSGVTQTPKHLITATGQRVTLRCSPRSGDLSVYWYQQSLDQGLQFLIQYYNGEERAKGNILERFSAQQFPDLHSELNLSSLELGDSALYFCASSVSAGATNTEAFFGQGTRLTVV.